This T cell receptor (beta chain) was identified during a study of molecular identifiers for immune sequencing clone quantification. CDR3 length equals 15 residues. Trimming removed 7 bases from V and 4 bases from J, with 16 bases in between. TCRdb re-derived calls from the PCR reads in MiXCR, one entry per CDR3 protein. The sample carries 550,000 to 750,000 distinct CDR3 sequences, about 20% recorded once. The sequenced sample was naive CD8+ T cells from blood, with Jurkat cell RNA spiked in. Subset: FACS-sorted CD8+CD4-CCR7+CD45RA+ naive T cells. The chain carries TRBV12-3 or TRBV12-4 and TRBJ2-2; no clear D. This sequence was found in a human donor in good health. Some libraries in this study had Jurkat cell RNA spiked in. For the CDR3, the DNA is TGTGCCAGCAAAGACTTAGCAGGTTTCACCGGGGAGCTGTTTTTT. Amino acid sequence: CASKDLAGFTGELFF.